Listed here are 25 T cell receptor beta chains from one sample, sequenced in a study of T-cell memory formation after mild COVID-19. In TCRdb, the 5' RACE reads were re-called with MiXCR into one record per CDR3 protein. The sample yields 470,000 or so distinct CDR3 sequences, roughly 18% seen once. Sequencing input: PBMCs or a T cell subset sorted from them (not recorded which). The receptors shown here come from a man younger than 35 who had mild COVID-19 (a few samples of this study predate the infection). Cell type and time point are not known.

This chain joins TRBV5-1 and TRBJ2-5; the D is unclear. V was shortened by 4 bases and J by 5 bases, with 15 bases between the two germline ends. This CDR3 has 14 residues. Germline loops: CDR1 SGHRS, CDR2 YFSETQ. CDR3 DNA: TGCGCCAGCAGCCCCCGGACCGTCCGGGAGACCCAGTACTTC. It encodes CASSPRTVRETQYF.

The chain couples TRBV20-1 to TRBJ2-3, with D unclear. This CDR3 is built from 12 residues. Trimming removed 6 bases at V and 0 bases at J, with 7 bases between. Germline V gene data show CDR1 as DFQATT and CDR2 as SNEGSKA (reference sequence). Here the CDR3 reads CSAPWSTDTQYF. The CDR3 DNA reads TGCAGTGCGCCCTGGAGCACAGATACGCAGTATTTT.

The chain couples TRBV4-3 to TRBJ1-2, with 10 bases that match TRBD1. The CDR3 spans 17 residues. Germline CDR1 reads LGHNA; CDR2 reads YSLEER. With 4 bases clipped from V and 1 base from J, the junction kept 9 bases outside the gene matches. The CDR3 protein is CASSPGQGEPNNYGYTF. The CDR3 region has the DNA TGCGCCAGCAGCCCTGGACAGGGGGAGCCCAATAACTATGGCTACACCTTC.

This clonotype has a count of ten or more. The rearrangement uses TRBV7-8 and TRBJ1-1; D call uncertain. The V gene's germline CDR1 is SGHVS and CDR2 FQNEAQ. Trimming stripped 3 bases from V and 1 base from J, with 12 bases between. CDR3 length equals 15 residues. CDR3 nucleotides: TGTGCCAGCAGCTTTTCGGCCCTAGCGAACACTGAAGCTTTCTTT. Amino acid sequence: CASSFSALANTEAFF.

This chain uses TRBV10-2 with TRBJ2-7; D gene unclear. Germline loops: CDR1 WSHSY, CDR2 SAAADI. V was trimmed by 7 bases and J by 2 bases, leaving 15 bases between them. The CDR3 extends over 14 amino acids. CDR3 DNA: TGCGCCAGCACCCGGACGTCCGAGGCCTACGAGCAGTACTTC. Translation gives CASTRTSEAYEQYF.

This clonotype was seen only a few times. The chain has TRBV5-1 and TRBJ2-3; D is possibly TRBD1 (7 bases). The CDR3 length is 15 residues. The germline gives CDR1 SGHRS, CDR2 YFSETQ. V dropped 4 bases and J dropped 6 bases, with 18 bases sitting between them. The CDR3 reads CASSTTRGVMDTQYF. For the CDR3, the DNA is TGCGCCAGCAGCACAACCAGGGGGGTTATGGATACGCAGTATTTT.

This clonotype came up many times. The V gene is TRBV14, the J gene TRBJ2-1; a weak D match, TRBD1 (6 bases). Trimming left V 4 bases short and J 0 bases short, with 25 bases between. The germline gives CDR1 SGHDN, CDR2 FVKESK. This CDR3 spans 20 amino acids. CDR3 coding DNA: TGTGCCAGCAGCCTCCGACCCCAACGGGCAGGGGCGAACTCCTACAATGAGCAGTTCTTC. Its protein is CASSLRPQRAGANSYNEQFF.

The chain joins TRBV7-9 to TRBJ2-5, with D possibly being TRBD1 (5 bases). The germline CDR1 and CDR2 sequences are SEHNR and FQNEAQ (reference sequence). The CDR3 runs 15 residues. V lost 5 bases and J 4 bases, leaving 17 bases between the germline ends. The CDR3 region is CASSPPGPLGETQYF. In nucleotides, the CDR3 is TGTGCCAGCAGCCCCCCAGGGCCGTTGGGAGAGACCCAGTACTTC. Full variable domain (rest looked up from reference TRBV7-9 and TRBJ2-5): DTGVSQNPRHKITKRGQNVTFRCDPISEHNRLYWYRQTLGQGPEFLTYFQNEAQLEKSRLLSDRFSAERPKGSFSTLEIQRTEQGDSAMYLCASSPPGPLGETQYFGPGTRLLVL.

This chain joins TRBV15 and TRBJ2-5, with D unclear. The V gene's germline CDR1 is LNHNV and CDR2 YYDKDF (reference sequence). This CDR3 comprises 15 residues. V dropped 0 bases and J dropped 8 bases, with 16 bases sitting between them. CDR3 protein: CATSRDLRSPRTQYF. The CDR3 region has the DNA TGTGCCACCAGCAGAGATCTCAGGAGTCCCCGAACCCAGTACTTC.

This clonotype turned up a few times. The V call is TRBV20-1, the J call TRBJ1-1; D unresolved. Trimming pared 3 bases from V and 6 bases from J, leaving 8 bases between. The CDR3 consists of 11 residues. Germline V CDR1 and CDR2: DFQATT, SNEGSKA (reference sequence). The CDR3 spells CSARGRAEAFF. The CDR3 coding sequence is TGCAGTGCTAGGGGGAGGGCTGAAGCTTTCTTT.

The V gene is TRBV18, the J gene TRBJ2-2; 8 nucleotides line up with TRBD2. Germline loops: CDR1 KGHSH, CDR2 LQKENI. The V and J ends lost 5 bases and 3 bases, in that order; junction bases with no gene match: 2. This CDR3 spans 14 amino acids. DNA of the CDR3: TGTGCCAGCTCAACCGGGGGGGACACCGGGGAGCTGTTTTTT. This encodes CASSTGGDTGELFF.

This clonotype has more than one count but fewer than ten. The CDR3 sequence: CASSSGGQLTDTQYF. The CDR3 DNA reads as TGCGCCAGCAGCTCGGGGGGACAGCTCACAGATACGCAGTATTTT. V and J are TRBV5-1 and TRBJ2-3; D is perhaps TRBD1 or TRBD2 (7 bases each). Per germline, CDR1 SGHRS and CDR2 YFSETQ. V lost 3 bases to trimming and J lost 2 bases, with 13 bases between them. The CDR3 length is 15 residues.

This clonotype was seen a few times. J is TRBJ2-1 and V is TRBV7-3; TRBD2 aligns across 7 bases. Germline lookup yields CDR1 SGHTA and CDR2 FQGTGA. With V trimmed by 5 bases and J by 3 bases, 7 bases remained unmatched. The CDR3 has 15 residues. The chain's CDR3 is CASSVSSGLYNEQFF. The CDR3, as DNA: TGTGCCAGCAGCGTCTCTAGCGGACTCTACAATGAGCAGTTCTTC.

This clonotype occurred many times. Written as DNA, the CDR3 is TGCGCCAGCAGCTTGGCCAGTGGTAACATTCAGTACTTC. It encodes CASSLASGNIQYF. V gene TRBV5-1 combines with J gene TRBJ2-4, with D unresolved. CDR1 SGHRS and CDR2 YFSETQ come from the germline V gene. V was cut by 0 bases and J by 7 bases, with 8 bases left in between. The CDR3 has 13 residues. Using reference TRBV5-1 and TRBJ2-4 for the parts outside the CDR3, the full variable domain is KAGVTQTPRYLIKTRGQQVTLSCSPISGHRSVSWYQQTPGQGLQFLFEYFSETQRNKGNFPGRFSGRQFSNSRSEMNVSTLELGDSALYLCASSLASGNIQYFGAGTRLSVL.

This clonotype was seen many times. The rearrangement joins TRBV19 to TRBJ1-1, with a weak D call TRBD1 (5 bases). Trimming removed 3 bases from V and 3 bases from J, with 8 bases in between. Per germline, CDR1 LNHDA and CDR2 SQIVND (reference sequence). The CDR3 length is 13 residues. The CDR3: CASSIGADTEAFF. CDR3 nucleotides: TGTGCCAGTAGTATTGGGGCAGACACTGAAGCTTTCTTT.

This sequence joins TRBV6-5 and TRBJ2-5; D is possibly TRBD2 (7 bases). Per the germline V gene, CDR1 is MNHEY and CDR2 is SVGAGI. The CDR3 contains 13 residues. The V end was cut by 2 bases, the J end by 6 bases, with 10 bases between. As DNA, the CDR3 is TGTGCCAGCAGTTACGGGAGGGGGAAGACCCAGTACTTC. Encoded protein: CASSYGRGKTQYF.

The rearrangement joins TRBV10-2 to TRBJ1-1, with D unclear. Germline V lookup: CDR1 WSHSY, CDR2 SAAADI. Trimming removed 4 bases from V and 3 bases from J, with 12 bases in between. The CDR3 runs 14 residues. The DNA for the CDR3 is TGCGCCAGCAGTGGATCCGGGTTGGACACTGAAGCTTTCTTT. Translated, it gives CASSGSGLDTEAFF.

This clonotype was seen at least ten times. The chain links TRBV2 to TRBJ1-5; the D gene is possibly TRBD1 (5 bases). From germline, CDR1 is SNHLY and CDR2 FYNNEI. Deletions cut 4 bases from V and 5 bases from J, with 12 bases between. The CDR3 runs 14 residues. CDR3 nucleotides: TGTGCCAGCAGTGCTACAGGAAATGATCAGCCCCAGCATTTT. It is translated as CASSATGNDQPQHF.

The rearrangement uses TRBV2 and TRBJ2-3; 7 bases agree with TRBD2. The germline V gene has CDR1 SNHLY and CDR2 FYNNEI. The V and J ends lost 5 bases and 6 bases, in that order; junction bases with no gene match: 2. CDR3 length: 12 residues. The CDR3 protein is CASSWEGDTQYF. The CDR3 region has the DNA TGTGCCAGCAGTTGGGAGGGGGATACGCAGTATTTT.

This clonotype was counted only a few times. V is TRBV12-1 and J is TRBJ2-3; the table calls TRBD2, which could not be checked here. TRBV12-1 represents a pseudogene. The CDR3 spans 17 residues. In DNA form, the CDR3 reads TGTGCCAGCAGCACCACGATTAGCGGGTCCCTTGGGGATACGCAGTATTTT. Amino acid sequence: CASSTTISGSLGDTQYF.

In this sample, this clonotype turned up many times. The chain uses TRBV19 and TRBJ1-5, with D possibly being TRBD1 (6 bases). CDR1 is LNHDA, CDR2 SQIVND, per germline (reference sequence). The V and J ends lost 5 bases and 9 bases respectively, with 17 bases between them. The CDR3 covers 14 residues. DNA for the CDR3: TGTGCCAGTAGTTTGACAGGTGCTCACGGGCCCCAGCATTTT. Translated, it gives CASSLTGAHGPQHF. The full variable domain, with the rest looked up from reference TRBV19 and TRBJ1-5, is DGGITQSPKYLFRKEGQNVTLSCEQNLNHDAMYWYRQDPGQGLRLIYYSQIVNDFQKGDIAEGYSVSREKKESFPLTVTSAQKNPTAFYLCASSLTGAHGPQHFGDGTRLSIL.

This clonotype was counted only a few times. CDR3 protein: CASSLAGDKGGYTF. The CDR3 region has the DNA TGTGCCAGCAGCTTAGCAGGGGACAAGGGAGGCTACACCTTC. The chain carries TRBV7-3 and TRBJ1-2, with D possibly being TRBD1 (6 bases). The CDR3 has 14 residues. Between the trimmed V and J ends, which lost 2 bases and 8 bases, there was a span of 15 bases. Germline V lookup: CDR1 SGHTA, CDR2 FQGTGA. Full variable domain (missing parts from reference TRBV7-3 and TRBJ1-2): GAGVSQTPSNKVTEKGKYVELRCDPISGHTALYWYRQSLGQGPEFLIYFQGTGAADDSGLPNDRFFAVRPEGSVSTLKIQRTERGDSAVYLCASSLAGDKGGYTFGSGTRLTVV.

This sequence joins TRBV7-2 and TRBJ1-4; weak D call: TRBD1 (5 bases). V lost 3 bases, J lost 7 bases, and 12 bases lay in between. The CDR3 consists of 14 residues. Germline loops: CDR1 SGHTA, CDR2 FQGNSA. The CDR3 reads CASSLRGRSEKLFF. The CDR3 DNA is TGTGCCAGCAGCTTGCGGGGCCGGAGTGAAAAACTGTTTTTT.

This clonotype has more than one count but fewer than ten. The J gene is TRBJ2-5, the V gene TRBV4-3, with D possibly matching TRBD2 (5 bases). V lost 1 base and J lost 5, with 17 bases in between. Germline V lookup: CDR1 LGHNA, CDR2 YSLEER. The CDR3 is 16 residues long. The CDR3 sequence is CASSQGNRAWEETQYF. DNA for the CDR3: TGCGCCAGCAGCCAAGGGAATCGGGCCTGGGAGGAGACCCAGTACTTC.

The chain couples TRBV7-2 to TRBJ1-4, with 8 positions matching TRBD1. J gave up 10 bases and V 5 bases, and 6 bases lay outside the gene matches. The CDR3 covers 13 residues. Germline CDR1 is SGHTA and CDR2 is FQGNSA. The chain's CDR3 is CASSAGQGRKLFF. For the CDR3, the DNA is TGTGCCAGCAGCGCCGGACAGGGACGAAAACTGTTTTTT.